This TCR beta chain derives from a study of T cells in Graves' hyperthyroidism and ophthalmopathy. Study outcomes and limitations: Ophthalmopathy and stable hyperthyroidism were separated by a 13 V-J model. Median prediction lead before ophthalmopathy onset was about 6.5 months with the model.

V gave up 0 bases and J gave up 9 bases, with 11 bases separating them. From germline, CDR1 is GTSNPN and CDR2 SVGIG (reference sequence). The CDR3 is made up of 13 amino acids. Comments on this clonotype: Its antigen is currently unknown.

Amplification yielded TCR beta CDR3 regions, with RNA transcripts as the source. The HTBI set primed first-round TCR CDR3 RT-PCR. TCRdb redid the calling of the multiplex PCR reads with MiXCR, one entry per CDR3 protein. The data contain 500,000 to 650,000 distinct CDR3 sequences, nearly 20% of them seen just once; the ten biggest clones take up roughly 47%. Patients were excluded for uncontrolled infection, other autoimmune disease, pregnancy or lactation. The sample comprised blood. V gene TRBV30 combines with J gene TRBJ2-2, with no clear D. The source is a man in his forties or fifties with Graves' ophthalmopathy. The CDR3 DNA follows: TGTGCCTGGAGTGTAAGCGTCCACCGGGAGCTGTTTTTT. Its translation: CAWSVSVHRELFF.